The subject of this entry is one TCR beta chain. Its antigen is unidentified. The germline CDR1 and CDR2 sequences are SEHNR and FQNEAQ (reference sequence). The CDR3 is 15 residues long. The V end lost 5 bases, the J end lost 3 bases, and 17 bases lay between the germline ends. This entry comes from a study of cytomegalovirus exposure and HLA in healthy donors. Study summary: Falling in the Caucasian-associated ancestry cluster were 65% to 90% of some 400 genotyped donors.

Notes on the study in general: In a later analysis, TCR beta V- and J-gene trimming showed a link to a missense DCLRE1C variant.

The PCR had 60 Vbeta and 13 Jbeta primers. Sequenced by immunoSEQ multiplex PCR; TCRdb stores in-frame clones only, minus some. The sample holds about 80,000 clones, 65% to 85% seen once. This sequence originates from a woman aged 40 to 50 in good health and CMV-seropositive. Material for sequencing was PBMCs. V gene TRBV7-9 combines with J gene TRBJ2-7, with D perhaps TRBD2 (6 bases). DNA of the CDR3: TGTGCCAGCAGCCCATTAGCGGTTTCCCACTACGAGCAGTACTTC. It codes for CASSPLAVSHYEQYF.